Shown below are 5 T cell receptor beta chains from a single sample sequenced in a study of T cells in Graves' hyperthyroidism and ophthalmopathy. The source material, RNA transcripts, was used to amplify TCR beta CDR3 regions. Initially, a first-round RT-PCR of the TCR CDR3 employed the HTBI primer set. One entry per CDR3 protein results from TCRdb running MiXCR on the multiplex PCR reads. The sample has 640,000 or so distinct CDR3 sequences; roughly 14% are singletons. The sample was blood. All receptors come from a middle-aged woman with Graves' ophthalmopathy.

This clonotype showed up just a few times. The rearrangement joins TRBV4-3 to TRBJ2-7, with TRBD2 identical over 11 bases. After removal of 0 bases from V and 3 bases from J, the junction contained 7 bases not matched to a gene. The CDR3 extends over 17 amino acids. Germline V gene data show CDR1 as LGHNA and CDR2 as YSLEER. The CDR3 sequence: CASSQDLTGTSGYEQYF. CDR3 sequence (DNA): TGCGCCAGCAGCCAAGATCTAACCGGGACTAGCGGCTACGAGCAGTACTTC.

At least ten counts were recorded for this clonotype. The rearrangement uses TRBV12-3 or TRBV12-4 and TRBJ2-2; perhaps TRBD1 as D (6 bases). Trimming removed 5 bases at V and 3 bases at J, with 7 bases between. The CDR3 has 13 residues. CDR3 nucleotides: TGTGCCAGCAGTCGACAGGACACCGGGGAGCTGTTTTTT. This codes for CASSRQDTGELFF.

V and J are TRBV24-1 and TRBJ2-3; perhaps TRBD1 as D (5 bases). The CDR3 loop spans 15 amino acids. The V end lost 4 bases, the J end lost 0 bases, and 10 bases lay between the germline ends. CDR1 is KGHDR and CDR2 is SFDVKD in the germline V gene. This CDR3 reads CATSDWGQSTDTQYF. The CDR3 DNA is TGTGCCACCAGTGACTGGGGCCAGAGCACAGATACGCAGTATTTT.

This clonotype has at least ten counts. The CDR3: CASSLAAGIGYEQYF. The CDR3 bases are TGTGCCAGCAGCTTAGCGGCAGGAATAGGCTACGAGCAGTACTTC. The chain employs TRBV7-9 and TRBJ2-7, with D uncertain. CDR1 is SEHNR, CDR2 FQNEAQ, per germline (reference sequence). The V and J ends lost 0 bases and 3 bases respectively, with 12 bases between them. The CDR3 covers 15 residues.

The chain uses TRBV7-6 and TRBJ2-2, with D possibly matching TRBD1 (6 bases). CDR3 length: 14 residues. V was pared by 4 bases and J by 6 bases, with 12 bases between. Germline values: CDR1 SGHVS, CDR2 FNYEAQ. DNA of the CDR3: TGTGCCAGCAGCTCAATACAGGGTTCCGGGGAGCTGTTTTTT. Protein sequence: CASSSIQGSGELFF.